The rows below give T cell receptor beta chains drawn from one sample of a study of beta chain features in type 1 diabetes. This table comes from immunoSEQ multiplex PCR, and its TCRdb copy is limited to in-frame clones, with some not included. The sample has 500,000 to 850,000 clones; more than 13% are singletons. The material sequenced was naive CD4+ T cells from blood. The receptors were sampled from a young man with type 1 diabetes. CDR3s include the opening cysteine and the closing phenylalanine or tryptophan. D genes are given only for firm matches. Rows give clone size only sometimes, using once, few, many, or a class for an expanded clone.

clone size	V gene	D gene	J gene	CDR3 DNA	CDR3 protein
NA	TRBV9	NA	TRBJ2-5	TGTGCCAGCAGCGTAGACTCAGGGGCGAACCAAGAGACCCAGTACTTC	CASSVDSGANQETQYF
NA	TRBV29-1	NA	TRBJ2-3	TGCAGCGCCCCGATAGGGGTTACAGATACGCAGTATTTT	CSAPIGVTDTQYF
NA	TRBV4-3	NA	TRBJ1-6	TGCGCCAGCAGCCAAGTTCCGAGGGAAACGTATAATTCACCCCTCCACTTT	CASSQVPRETYNSPLHF
NA	TRBV27	NA	TRBJ2-7	TGTGCCAGCAGTTTTACGACGGGCGAGCAGTACTTC	CASSFTTGEQYF
NA	TRBV9	TRBD1	TRBJ2-7	TGTGCCAGCAGCCAAGATTGGGAGTGGAGGCAGGGGGCCTACGAGCAGTACTTC	CASSQDWEWRQGAYEQYF
NA	TRBV5-6	NA	TRBJ2-7	TGTGCCAGCAGCTTCCCGGGACACTTCACCTACGAGCAGTACTTC	CASSFPGHFTYEQYF
few	TRBV30	NA	TRBJ1-2	TGTGCCTGGAGTGAGTCAGGGGCGGGTGGCTACACCTTC	CAWSESGAGGYTF
NA	TRBV7-2	NA	TRBJ1-3	TGTGCCAGCAGCTTAGCGGGGCCGAACACCATATATTTT	CASSLAGPNTIYF
NA	TRBV4-2	NA	TRBJ2-1	TGTGCCAGCAGCCAAGAACCCTCCCGGAGCTCCTACAATGAGCAGTTCTTC	CASSQEPSRSSYNEQFF
few	TRBV2	NA	TRBJ2-2	TGTGCCAGCAGTGTCTTACAGACTAACACCGGGGAGCTGTTTTTT	CASSVLQTNTGELFF
few	TRBV19	TRBD2	TRBJ2-1	TGTGCCAGTAGTATGGCTCTAGCGGGACTAAATGAGCAGTTCTTC	CASSMALAGLNEQFF
NA	TRBV4-1	NA	TRBJ1-3	TGCGCCAGCAGTCCCCCCTGGGAAAACACCATATATTTT	CASSPPWENTIYF
NA	TRBV19	NA	TRBJ2-1	TGTGCCAGTAGTATAGATCGCGGCTCCTCCTACAATGAGCAGTTCTTC	CASSIDRGSSYNEQFF
NA	TRBV19	NA	TRBJ2-2	TGTGCCAGTAGTATAATTCGCGGGGAGCTGTTTTTT	CASSIIRGELFF
few	TRBV5-4	NA	TRBJ2-5	TGTGCCAGCAGCGACCCCGCGGGGCCCCAAGAGACCCAGTACTTC	CASSDPAGPQETQYF
few	TRBV6-5	TRBD1	TRBJ1-2	TGTGCCAGCAGTTACCTTTCAGGGGGTTTAGGACAGGGCTACACCTTC	CASSYLSGGLGQGYTF
NA	TRBV13	NA	TRBJ2-1	TGTGCCAGCAGCTTAGGGGCAGCTAAGACTTACAATGAGCAGTTCTTC	CASSLGAAKTYNEQFF
NA	TRBV4-2	NA	TRBJ2-1	TGTGCCAGCAGCCAAGATACGGCGGGATCCTTTGTCGATGAGCAGTTCTTC	CASSQDTAGSFVDEQFF
NA	TRBV5-1	TRBD1	TRBJ1-4	TGCGCCAGCAGCTTCGGCGGGACAGGGAATGAAAAACTGTTTTTT	CASSFGGTGNEKLFF